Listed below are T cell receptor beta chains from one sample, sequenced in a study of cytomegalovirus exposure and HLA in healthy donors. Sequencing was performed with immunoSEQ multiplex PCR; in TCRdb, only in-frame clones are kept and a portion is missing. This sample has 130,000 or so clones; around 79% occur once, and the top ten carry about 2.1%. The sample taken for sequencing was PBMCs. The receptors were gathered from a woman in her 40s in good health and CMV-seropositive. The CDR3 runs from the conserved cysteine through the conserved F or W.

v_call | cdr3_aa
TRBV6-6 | CASSQRAGGPTGELFF
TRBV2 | CASTYGGGALYQPQHF
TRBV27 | CASSLKRTGANYGYTF
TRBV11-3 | CASSLVSRDTGQGELFF
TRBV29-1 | CSVEQLATHSYNEQFF
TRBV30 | CAWSPRGTTEAFF
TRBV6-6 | CASSSTTLGSPLHF
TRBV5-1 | CASSGSGKETQYF
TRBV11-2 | CASSLGVNRGTEKLFF
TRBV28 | CASSIGTAYGQGEAFF
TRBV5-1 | CASSWGDRGGDGYTF
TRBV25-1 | CASSTGFLSTDTQYF
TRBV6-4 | CASSDSISCRDTANTEAFF
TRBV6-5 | CASRGTGPNTEAFF
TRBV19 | CASSIVSRDQPQHF
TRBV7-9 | CASREESYTGELFF
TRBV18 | CASSPRQGAAGELFF
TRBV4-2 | CASSPRTSGRQETQYF
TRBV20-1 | CSATSNEKLFF
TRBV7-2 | CASSLEGLAGNNEQFF